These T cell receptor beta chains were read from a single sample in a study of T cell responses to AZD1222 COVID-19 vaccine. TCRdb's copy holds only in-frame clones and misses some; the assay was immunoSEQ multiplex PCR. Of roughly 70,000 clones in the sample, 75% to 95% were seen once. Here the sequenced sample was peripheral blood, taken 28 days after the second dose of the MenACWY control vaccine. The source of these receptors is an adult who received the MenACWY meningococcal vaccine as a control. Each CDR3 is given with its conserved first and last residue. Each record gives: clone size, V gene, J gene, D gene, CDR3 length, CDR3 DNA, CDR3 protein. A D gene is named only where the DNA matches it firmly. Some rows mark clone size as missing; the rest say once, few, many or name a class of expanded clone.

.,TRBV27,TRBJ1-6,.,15,TGTGCCAGCAGTGTGATACAGGGAACTAATTCACCCCTCCACTTT,CASSVIQGTNSPLHF
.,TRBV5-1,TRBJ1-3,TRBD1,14,TGCGCCAGCAGCGGAGGGACAGGAAGAAACACCATATATTTT,CASSGGTGRNTIYF
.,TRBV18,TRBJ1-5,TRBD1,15,TGTGCCAGCTCACCACGACAGGGGGCAGGACAGCCCCAGCATTTT,CASSPRQGAGQPQHF
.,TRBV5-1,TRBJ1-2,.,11,TGCGCCAGCAGTGGGACGGCTGGCTACACCTTC,CASSGTAGYTF
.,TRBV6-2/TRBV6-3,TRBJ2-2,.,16,TGTGCCAGCAGCCAAACTGTACAGATTAATACCGGGGAGCTGTTTTTT,CASSQTVQINTGELFF
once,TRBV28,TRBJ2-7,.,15,TGTGCCAGCAGTCCATCGGGGGTCGGGAACTACGAGCAGTACTTC,CASSPSGVGNYEQYF
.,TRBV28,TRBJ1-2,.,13,TGTGCCAGCAGTCCTACCCGGATTGGTGGCTACACCTTC,CASSPTRIGGYTF
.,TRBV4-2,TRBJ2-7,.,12,TGTGCCAGCAGCCAGCCCAACTACGAGCAGTACTTC,CASSQPNYEQYF
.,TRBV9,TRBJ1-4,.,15,TGTGCCAGCAGCGTAGGAGTACAGGGTTGGGAAAAACTGTTTTTT,CASSVGVQGWEKLFF
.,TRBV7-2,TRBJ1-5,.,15,TGTGCCAGCAGCTTAGGCCCGGGAAACAATCAGCCCCAGCATTTT,CASSLGPGNNQPQHF
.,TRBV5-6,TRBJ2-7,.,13,TGTGCCAGCAGCCCCCCCGTGTCCGCCGAGCAGTACTTC,CASSPPVSAEQYF
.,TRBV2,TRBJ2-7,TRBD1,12,TGTGCCAGCCGGGACAGGGGCGGGGAGCAGTACTTC,CASRDRGGEQYF
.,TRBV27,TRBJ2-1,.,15,TGTGCCAGCACTACCTTCGGGGGCCCCTACAATGAGCAGTTCTTC,CASTTFGGPYNEQFF
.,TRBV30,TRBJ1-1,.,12,TGTGCCCAAACAGGGTCGAGCACTGAAGCTTTCTTT,CAQTGSSTEAFF
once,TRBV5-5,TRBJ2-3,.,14,TGTGCCAGCAGCTTGGCGCCTTCCACAGATACGCAGTATTTT,CASSLAPSTDTQYF
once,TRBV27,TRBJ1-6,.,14,TGTGCCAGCAGTTTACGGGCGCTGGATTCACCCCTCCACTTT,CASSLRALDSPLHF
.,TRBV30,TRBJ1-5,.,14,TGTGCCTGGAGTAGCGACTCCCTTAGGCGGCCCCAGCATTTT,CAWSSDSLRRPQHF
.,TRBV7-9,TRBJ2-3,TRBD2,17,TGTGCCAGCAGGGGGCTAGCGGGTATTACTAGCACAGATACGCAGTATTTT,CASRGLAGITSTDTQYF
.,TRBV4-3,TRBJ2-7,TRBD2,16,TGCGCCAGCAGCCAAGACCGCGCGGGAGGGCTTTACGAGCAGTACTTC,CASSQDRAGGLYEQYF
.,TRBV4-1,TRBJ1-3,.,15,TGCGCCAGCAGCCAGAGGGACGGCGGAGGAAACACCATATATTTT,CASSQRDGGGNTIYF
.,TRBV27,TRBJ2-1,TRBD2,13,TGTGCCAGCAGTTACGGGAGGGCCCTGCAGCAGTTCTTC,CASSYGRALQQFF
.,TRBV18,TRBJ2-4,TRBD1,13,TGTGCCAGCTCACCAGACAGGGAAAACATTCAGTACTTC,CASSPDRENIQYF
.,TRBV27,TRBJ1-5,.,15,TGTGCCAGCAGCCGGAGGGGGGAAGGCAATCAGCCCCAGCATTTT,CASSRRGEGNQPQHF
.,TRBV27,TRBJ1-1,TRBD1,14,TGTGCCAGCAGTCAACGACAGGGGAGCACTGAAGCTTTCTTT,CASSQRQGSTEAFF
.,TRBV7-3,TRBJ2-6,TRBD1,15,TGTGCCAGCAGCATGACAGGGTCGTGGGCCAACGTCCTGACTTTC,CASSMTGSWANVLTF
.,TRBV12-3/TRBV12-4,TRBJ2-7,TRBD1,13,TGTGCCAGCAGTTTGACAGGGGGCTACGAGCAGTACTTC,CASSLTGGYEQYF
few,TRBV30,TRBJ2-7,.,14,TGTGCCTGGAGCGCCATCAGACCCGGGGCCGAGCAGTACTTC,CAWSAIRPGAEQYF
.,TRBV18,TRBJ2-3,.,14,TGTGCCAGCTCAACGGACGCCGCGTGGGATACGCAGTATTTT,CASSTDAAWDTQYF